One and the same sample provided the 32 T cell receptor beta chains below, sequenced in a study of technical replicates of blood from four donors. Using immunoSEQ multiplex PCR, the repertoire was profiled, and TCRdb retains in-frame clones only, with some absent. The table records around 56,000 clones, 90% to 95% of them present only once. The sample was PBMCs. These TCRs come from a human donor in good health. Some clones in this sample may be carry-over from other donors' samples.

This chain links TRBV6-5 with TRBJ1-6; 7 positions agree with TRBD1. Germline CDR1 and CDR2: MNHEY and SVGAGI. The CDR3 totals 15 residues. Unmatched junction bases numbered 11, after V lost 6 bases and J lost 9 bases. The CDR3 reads CASSLKGGMVSPLHF. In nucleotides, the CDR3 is TGTGCCAGCAGCCTAAAAGGGGGCATGGTTTCACCCCTCCACTTT.

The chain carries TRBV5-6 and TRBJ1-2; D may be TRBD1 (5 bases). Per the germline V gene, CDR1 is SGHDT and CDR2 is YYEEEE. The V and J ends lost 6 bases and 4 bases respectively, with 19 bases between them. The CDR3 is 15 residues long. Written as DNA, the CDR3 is TGTGCCAGCACCAAAAGCGGGGCAGAAGGCTATGGCTACACCTTC. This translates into CASTKSGAEGYGYTF. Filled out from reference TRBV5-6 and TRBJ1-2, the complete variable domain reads DAGVTQSPTHLIKTRGQQVTLRCSPKSGHDTVSWYQQALGQGPQFIFQYYEEEERQRGNFPDRFSGHQFPNYSSELNVNALLLGDSALYLCASTKSGAEGYGYTFGSGTRLTVV.

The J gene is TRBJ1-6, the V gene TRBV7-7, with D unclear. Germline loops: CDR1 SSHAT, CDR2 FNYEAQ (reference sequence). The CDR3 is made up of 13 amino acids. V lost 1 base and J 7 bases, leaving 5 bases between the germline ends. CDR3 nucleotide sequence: TGTGCCAGCAGCTTAGGCGGCAATTCACCCCTCCACTTT. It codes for CASSLGGNSPLHF. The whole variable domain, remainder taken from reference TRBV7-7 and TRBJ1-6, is GAGVSQSPRYKVTKRGQDVTLRCDPISSHATLYWYQQALGQGPEFLTYFNYEAQPDKSGLPSDRFSAERPEGSISTLTIQRTEQRDSAMYRCASSLGGNSPLHFGNGTRLTVT.

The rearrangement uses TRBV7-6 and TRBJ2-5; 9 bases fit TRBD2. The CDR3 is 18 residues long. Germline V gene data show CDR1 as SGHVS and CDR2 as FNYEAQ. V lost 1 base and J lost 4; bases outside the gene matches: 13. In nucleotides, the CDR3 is TGTGCCAGCAGCTTAGGATTCTCGGGACTAGCTTGGCTAGAGACCCAGTACTTC. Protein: CASSLGFSGLAWLETQYF.

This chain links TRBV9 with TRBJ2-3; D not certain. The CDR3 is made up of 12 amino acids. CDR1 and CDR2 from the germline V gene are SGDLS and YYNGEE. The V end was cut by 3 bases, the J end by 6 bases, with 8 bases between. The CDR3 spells CASSASRDTQYF. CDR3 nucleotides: TGTGCCAGCAGCGCATCGAGGGATACGCAGTATTTT.

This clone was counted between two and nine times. The CDR3 nucleotides are TGTGCCAGCAGCTGGGGGGACAGTACCCTCTATGGCTACACCTTC. Translated, it gives CASSWGDSTLYGYTF. The chain is built from TRBV5-6 and TRBJ1-2; 7 positions match TRBD1. The V and J ends lost 3 bases and 4 bases, in that order; junction bases with no gene match: 9. This CDR3 contains 15 residues. Germline V CDR1 and CDR2: SGHDT, YYEEEE.

The CDR3 bases are TGTGCCAGCAGCCCCAGCGGATATAGCACAGATACGCAGTATTTT. Protein product: CASSPSGYSTDTQYF. This sequence joins TRBV7-9 and TRBJ2-3, with D perhaps TRBD2 (5 bases). V lost 5 bases and J 0 bases, leaving 12 bases between the germline ends. There are 15 residues in the CDR3. CDR1 SEHNR and CDR2 FQNEAQ come from the germline V gene (reference sequence). Complete variable domain (other parts from reference TRBV7-9 and TRBJ2-3): DTGVSQNPRHKITKRGQNVTFRCDPISEHNRLYWYRQTLGQGPEFLTYFQNEAQLEKSRLLSDRFSAERPKGSFSTLEIQRTEQGDSAMYLCASSPSGYSTDTQYFGPGTRLTVL.

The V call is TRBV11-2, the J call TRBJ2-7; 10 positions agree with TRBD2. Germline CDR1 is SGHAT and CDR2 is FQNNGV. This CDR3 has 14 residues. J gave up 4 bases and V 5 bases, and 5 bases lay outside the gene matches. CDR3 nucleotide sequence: TGTGCCAGCAGCGCAGTTAGCGGGGGGTACGAGCAGTACTTC. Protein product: CASSAVSGGYEQYF.

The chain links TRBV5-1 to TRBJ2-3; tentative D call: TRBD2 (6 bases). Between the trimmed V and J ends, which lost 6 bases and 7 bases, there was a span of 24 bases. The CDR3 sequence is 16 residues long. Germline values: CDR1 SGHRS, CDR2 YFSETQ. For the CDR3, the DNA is TGCGCCAGCAACCGACGGGGGTCCGATGGAGGGTATACGCAGTATTTT. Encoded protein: CASNRRGSDGGYTQYF. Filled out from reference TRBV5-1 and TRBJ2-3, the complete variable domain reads KAGVTQTPRYLIKTRGQQVTLSCSPISGHRSVSWYQQTPGQGLQFLFEYFSETQRNKGNFPGRFSGRQFSNSRSEMNVSTLELGDSALYLCASNRRGSDGGYTQYFGPGTRLTVL.

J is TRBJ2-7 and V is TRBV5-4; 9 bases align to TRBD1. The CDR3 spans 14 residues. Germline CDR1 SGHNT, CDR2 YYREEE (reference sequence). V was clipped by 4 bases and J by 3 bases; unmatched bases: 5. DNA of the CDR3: TGTGCCAGCAGCGCCGGGACAGGGCGCTACGAGCAGTACTTC. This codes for CASSAGTGRYEQYF.

CDR3 in amino acids: CASSRSGTGGTDTQYF. As DNA, the CDR3 is TGTGCCAGCAGCCGTTCCGGCACAGGCGGCACAGATACGCAGTATTTT. V and J are TRBV5-5 and TRBJ2-3; D might be TRBD1 (5 bases). V dropped 4 bases and J dropped 1 base, with 16 bases sitting between them. This CDR3 region has 16 residues. Germline V gives CDR1 SGHKS, CDR2 YYEKEE (reference sequence).

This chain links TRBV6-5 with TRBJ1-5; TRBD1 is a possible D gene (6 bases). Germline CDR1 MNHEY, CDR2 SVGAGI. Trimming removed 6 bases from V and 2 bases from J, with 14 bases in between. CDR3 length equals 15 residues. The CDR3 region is CASRPTGLGNQPQHF. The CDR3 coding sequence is TGTGCCAGCAGACCCACAGGGCTGGGCAATCAGCCCCAGCATTTT.

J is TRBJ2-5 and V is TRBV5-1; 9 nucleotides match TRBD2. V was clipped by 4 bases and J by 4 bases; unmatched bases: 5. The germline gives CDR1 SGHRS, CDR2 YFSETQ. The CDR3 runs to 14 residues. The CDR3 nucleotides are TGCGCCAGCAGCGAGCGGGGGGCGGGAGAGACCCAGTACTTC. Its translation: CASSERGAGETQYF.

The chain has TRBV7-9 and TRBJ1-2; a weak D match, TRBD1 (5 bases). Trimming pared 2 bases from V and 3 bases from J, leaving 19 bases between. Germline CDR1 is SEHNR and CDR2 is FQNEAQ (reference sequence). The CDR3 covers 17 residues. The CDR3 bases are TGTGCCAGCAGCTTATTGGGGGGGGACCGAACTGACTATGGCTACACCTTC. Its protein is CASSLLGGDRTDYGYTF.

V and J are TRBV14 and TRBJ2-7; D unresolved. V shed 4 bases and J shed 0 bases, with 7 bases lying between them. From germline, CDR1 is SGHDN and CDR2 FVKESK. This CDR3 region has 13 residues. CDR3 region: CASSPLSSYEQYF. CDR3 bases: TGTGCCAGCAGCCCTCTGAGCTCCTACGAGCAGTACTTC.

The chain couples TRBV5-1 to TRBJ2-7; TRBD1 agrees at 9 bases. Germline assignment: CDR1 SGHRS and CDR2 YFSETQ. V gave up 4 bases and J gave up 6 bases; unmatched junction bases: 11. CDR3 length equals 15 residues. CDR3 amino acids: CASSASGTGLVEQYF. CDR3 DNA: TGCGCCAGCAGCGCTTCCGGGACAGGGCTAGTCGAGCAGTACTTC. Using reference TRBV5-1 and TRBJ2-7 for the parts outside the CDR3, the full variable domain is KAGVTQTPRYLIKTRGQQVTLSCSPISGHRSVSWYQQTPGQGLQFLFEYFSETQRNKGNFPGRFSGRQFSNSRSEMNVSTLELGDSALYLCASSASGTGLVEQYFGPGTRLTVT.

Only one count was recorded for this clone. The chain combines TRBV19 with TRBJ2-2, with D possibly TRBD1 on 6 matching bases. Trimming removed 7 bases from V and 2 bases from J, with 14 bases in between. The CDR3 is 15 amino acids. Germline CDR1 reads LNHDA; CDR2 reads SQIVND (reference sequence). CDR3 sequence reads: CASMRRQANTGELFF. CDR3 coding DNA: TGTGCCAGTATGAGGAGACAGGCCAACACCGGGGAGCTGTTTTTT.

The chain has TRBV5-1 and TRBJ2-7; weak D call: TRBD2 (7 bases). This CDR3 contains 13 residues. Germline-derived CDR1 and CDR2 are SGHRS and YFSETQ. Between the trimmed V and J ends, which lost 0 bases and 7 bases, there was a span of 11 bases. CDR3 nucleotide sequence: TGCGCCAGCAGCTTGGAGGGAGGGGGTGAGCAGTACTTC. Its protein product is CASSLEGGGEQYF.

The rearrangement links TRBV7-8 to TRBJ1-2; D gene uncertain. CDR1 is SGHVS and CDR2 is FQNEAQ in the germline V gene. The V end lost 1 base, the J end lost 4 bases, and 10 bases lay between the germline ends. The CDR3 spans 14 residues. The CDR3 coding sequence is TGTGCCAGCAGCTTAGACGTGCCTACCTATGGCTACACCTTC. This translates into CASSLDVPTYGYTF. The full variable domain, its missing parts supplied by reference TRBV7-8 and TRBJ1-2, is GAGVSQSPRYKVAKRGQDVALRCDPISGHVSLFWYQQALGQGPEFLTYFQNEAQLDKSGLPSDRFFAERPEGSVSTLKIQRTQQEDSAVYLCASSLDVPTYGYTFGSGTRLTVV.

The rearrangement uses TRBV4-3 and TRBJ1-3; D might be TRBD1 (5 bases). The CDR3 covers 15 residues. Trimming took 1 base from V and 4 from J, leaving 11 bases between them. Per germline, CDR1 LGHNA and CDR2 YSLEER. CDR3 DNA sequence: TGCGCCAGCAGCCAAGCGCGGGGACCCGGAAACACCATATATTTT. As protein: CASSQARGPGNTIYF.

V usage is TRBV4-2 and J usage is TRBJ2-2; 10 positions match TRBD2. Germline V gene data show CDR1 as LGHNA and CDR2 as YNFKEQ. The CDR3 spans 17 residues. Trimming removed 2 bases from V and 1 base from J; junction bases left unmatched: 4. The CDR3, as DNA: TGTGCCAGCAGCCAAAATCCTAGCGGGGGGAACACCGGGGAGCTGTTTTTT. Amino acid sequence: CASSQNPSGGNTGELFF.

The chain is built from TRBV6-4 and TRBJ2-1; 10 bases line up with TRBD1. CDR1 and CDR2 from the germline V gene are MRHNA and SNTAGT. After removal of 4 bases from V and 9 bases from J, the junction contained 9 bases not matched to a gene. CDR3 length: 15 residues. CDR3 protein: CASSGGQGPDLEQFF. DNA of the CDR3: TGTGCCAGCAGTGGGGGACAGGGGCCCGACCTTGAGCAGTTCTTC.

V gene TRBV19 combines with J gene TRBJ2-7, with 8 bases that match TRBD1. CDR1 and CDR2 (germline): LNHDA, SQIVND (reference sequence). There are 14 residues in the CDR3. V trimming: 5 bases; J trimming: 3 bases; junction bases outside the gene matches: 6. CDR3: CASSLNDRGYEQYF. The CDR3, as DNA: TGTGCCAGTAGTCTCAATGACAGGGGCTACGAGCAGTACTTC.

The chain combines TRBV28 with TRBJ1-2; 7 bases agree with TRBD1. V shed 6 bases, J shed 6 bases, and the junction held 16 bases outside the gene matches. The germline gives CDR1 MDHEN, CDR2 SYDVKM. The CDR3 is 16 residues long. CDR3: CASSSGQASFKDGYTF. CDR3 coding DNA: TGTGCCAGCAGCTCCGGACAGGCAAGCTTTAAGGATGGCTACACCTTC.

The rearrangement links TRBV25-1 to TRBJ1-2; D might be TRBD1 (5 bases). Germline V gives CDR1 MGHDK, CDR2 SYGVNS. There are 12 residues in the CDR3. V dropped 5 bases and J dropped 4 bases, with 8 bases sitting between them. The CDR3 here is CASSRGAYGYTF. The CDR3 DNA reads TGTGCCAGCAGTAGGGGTGCCTATGGCTACACCTTC.

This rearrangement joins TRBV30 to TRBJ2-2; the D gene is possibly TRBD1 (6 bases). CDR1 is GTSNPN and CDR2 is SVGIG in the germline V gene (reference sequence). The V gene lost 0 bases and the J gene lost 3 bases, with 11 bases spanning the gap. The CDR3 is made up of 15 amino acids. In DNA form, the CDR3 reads TGTGCCTGGAGTGTACAGGGACGGGACACCGGGGAGCTGTTTTTT. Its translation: CAWSVQGRDTGELFF.

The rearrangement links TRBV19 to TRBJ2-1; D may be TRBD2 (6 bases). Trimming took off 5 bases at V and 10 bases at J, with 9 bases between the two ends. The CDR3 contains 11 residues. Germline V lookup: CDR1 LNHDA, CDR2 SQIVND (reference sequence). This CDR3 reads CASSHSGEQFF. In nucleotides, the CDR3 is TGTGCCAGTAGTCATAGCGGAGAGCAGTTCTTC. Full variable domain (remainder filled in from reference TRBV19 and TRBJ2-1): DGGITQSPKYLFRKEGQNVTLSCEQNLNHDAMYWYRQDPGQGLRLIYYSQIVNDFQKGDIAEGYSVSREKKESFPLTVTSAQKNPTAFYLCASSHSGEQFFGPGTRLTVL.

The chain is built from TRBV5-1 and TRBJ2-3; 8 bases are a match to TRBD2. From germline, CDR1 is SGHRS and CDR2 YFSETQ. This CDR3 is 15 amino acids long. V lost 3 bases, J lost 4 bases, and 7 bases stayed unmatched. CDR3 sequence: CASSSLADLADTQYF. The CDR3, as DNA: TGCGCCAGCAGCTCACTAGCGGACCTCGCAGATACGCAGTATTTT.

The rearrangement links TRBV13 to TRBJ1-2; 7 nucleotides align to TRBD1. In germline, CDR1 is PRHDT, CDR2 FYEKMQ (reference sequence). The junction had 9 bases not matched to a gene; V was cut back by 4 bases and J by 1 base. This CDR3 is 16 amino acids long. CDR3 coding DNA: TGTGCCAGCAGCTACGGGACAGATACGGTTAACTATGGCTACACCTTC. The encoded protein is CASSYGTDTVNYGYTF.

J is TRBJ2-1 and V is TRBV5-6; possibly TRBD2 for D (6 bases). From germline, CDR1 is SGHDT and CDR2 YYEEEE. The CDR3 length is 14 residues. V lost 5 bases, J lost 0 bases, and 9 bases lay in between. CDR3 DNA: TGTGCCAGCAGGAGCGGGCGCTCCTACAATGAGCAGTTCTTC. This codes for CASRSGRSYNEQFF.

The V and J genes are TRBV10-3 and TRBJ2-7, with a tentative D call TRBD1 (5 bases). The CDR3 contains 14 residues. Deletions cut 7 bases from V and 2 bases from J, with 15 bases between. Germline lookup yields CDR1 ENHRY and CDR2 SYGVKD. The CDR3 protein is CAITESPGPYEQYF. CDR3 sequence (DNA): TGTGCCATCACCGAAAGCCCAGGGCCCTACGAGCAGTACTTC.

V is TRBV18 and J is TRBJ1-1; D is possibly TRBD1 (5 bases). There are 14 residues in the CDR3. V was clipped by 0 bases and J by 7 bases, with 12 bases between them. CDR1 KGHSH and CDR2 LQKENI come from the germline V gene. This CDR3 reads CASSPPAGTVEAFF. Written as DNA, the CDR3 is TGTGCCAGCTCACCACCTGCCGGGACTGTTGAAGCTTTCTTT.